The subject of this entry is one TCR beta chain. The count of this clonotype is one. Its recognized antigen is unknown. No base quality values were provided; no much bigger clone lies one nucleotide off. A single read is weak support. The TCR beta CDR3 regions were amplified from the RNA transcripts. For the first round of RT-PCR on the TCR CDR3, the HTBI primer set was used together with the Qiagen OneStep RT-PCR kit. The libraries were constructed in a second round of multiplex PCR and then size-selected and purified. Libraries were sequenced paired-end with 100 bp reads on an Illumina HiSeq2000. Per the original workflow: SOAPnuke was used to process the raw data, throwing out any read that contained adapters or uncalled bases, had a mean Phred below 15, or lacked an exact constant-primer or identifier match. COPE v1.2.5 was used to merge high-quality paired reads, and clonotypes were defined as unique nucleotide sequences. MiTCR v1.1 was used to align clonotypes to the IMGT TRBV, TRBD and TRBJ reference segments. The analysis included only V-J combinations with a frequency above 0.0001, which together covered roughly 99% of the repertoires. A TCS score was defined as the ratio between F50 (clonal expansion) and ExV (chaos), using BLOSUM62-based TCRdist between CDR3 peptides within each V-J. Welch's t-statistics and random forest reduced 514 V-J features to roughly 13, which were used in a naive Bayes classifier (R e1071). Thyroid-blood repertoire similarity was quantified with the Morisita-Horn index. TCRdb handled the public reads itself, with Q25 trimming in fastp and clone calling in MiXCR, and kept productive beta chains. Identical CDR3 protein sequences are pooled into one entry, listed with their most common genes and DNA. The V and J calls were not made by the authors but by TCRdb's processing. The sample contains about 570,000 distinct CDR3 sequences, more than 45% of them found a single time. 19% of the sample belongs to the ten largest clones.

Any patient with an uncontrolled infection, another autoimmune disease, pregnancy or lactation was excluded. Diagnoses were established on the basis of clinical symptoms, serum thyroxine and TRAb, thyroid ultrasound, and orbital computed tomography. Total RNA was extracted with Trizol reagent, and quality was checked on an Agilent 2100 Bioanalyzer. The data originate from a study of T cells in Graves' hyperthyroidism and ophthalmopathy (dated by TCRdb to between 2019 and 2020). General notes on the study: A discovery cohort of around 98 patients, fewer than 50 with Graves' ophthalmopathy and fewer than 65 with stable Graves' hyperthyroidism, was used to find distinguishing TCR V-J signatures. Prospective prediction of ophthalmopathy was tested in an independent validation cohort of 18 to 20 hyperthyroidism patients and 15 to 17 patients who later progressed to ophthalmopathy. The 75 to 100 discovery patients were randomly divided into training and test sets at a 7:3 ratio. In addition, the study compared T-cell repertoires in thyroid tissue and in blood from about 6 Graves' hyperthyroidism patients. Following sampling, methimazole starting at 30 mg daily was given to hyperthyroidism patients, and high-dose intravenous methylprednisolone was given to ophthalmopathy patients. The paper reports TCR Vbeta CDR3 sequencing of fewer than 150 peripheral blood samples: around 45 ophthalmopathy, under 80 hyperthyroidism and around 17 progressor patients. Overall study results and their limits: In validation, the model predicted progression to ophthalmopathy a median of roughly six months before onset, with approximately 68% sensitivity and roughly 77% specificity. Most expanded thyroid clonotypes (frequency above 0.001) were also detected in blood, a finding suggesting that blood repertoires may reflect thyroid immune responses. No statistical method was used to fix the sample size in advance, and group allocation was not hidden from the investigators. A 13 V-J signature model separated ophthalmopathy from stable hyperthyroidism, with 87.88% sensitivity and roughly 81% specificity in cross-validation and 80%/75% in testing.

The junction shows trimming of 2 bases on V and 4 bases on J, and the gene matches do not reach 5 bases of it. CDR1 and CDR2 (MNHEY, SVGAGI) derive from the germline V gene. Spanning cysteine to phenylalanine, the CDR3 consists of 14 amino acids. The kept DNA is CDR3 alone, 42 bases in frame from the first base. The clonotype originates from an adult woman with Graves' disease, either hyperthyroidism or ophthalmopathy (not recorded which). The sample was peripheral blood or thyroid tissue (not recorded which). The chain employs TRBV6-5 and TRBJ2-7, and TRBD1 aligns with 7 junction nucleotides. The CDR3 is CASSYGDSQYEQYF. DNA sequence: TGTGCCAGCAGTTACGGGGACAGCCAATACGAGCAGTACTTC.